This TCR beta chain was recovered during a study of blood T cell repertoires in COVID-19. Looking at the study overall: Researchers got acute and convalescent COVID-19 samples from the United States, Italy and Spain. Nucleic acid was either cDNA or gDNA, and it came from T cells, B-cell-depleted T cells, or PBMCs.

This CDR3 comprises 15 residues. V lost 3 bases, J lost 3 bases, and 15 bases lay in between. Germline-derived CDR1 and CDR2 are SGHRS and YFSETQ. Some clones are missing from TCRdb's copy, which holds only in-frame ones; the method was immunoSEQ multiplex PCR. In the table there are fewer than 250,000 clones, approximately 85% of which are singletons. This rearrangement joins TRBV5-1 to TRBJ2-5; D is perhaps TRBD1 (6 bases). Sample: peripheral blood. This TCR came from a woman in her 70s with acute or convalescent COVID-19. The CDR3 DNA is TGCGCCAGCAGCTCAACAGGGCTGCGGGAAGAGACCCAGTACTTC. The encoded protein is CASSSTGLREETQYF.